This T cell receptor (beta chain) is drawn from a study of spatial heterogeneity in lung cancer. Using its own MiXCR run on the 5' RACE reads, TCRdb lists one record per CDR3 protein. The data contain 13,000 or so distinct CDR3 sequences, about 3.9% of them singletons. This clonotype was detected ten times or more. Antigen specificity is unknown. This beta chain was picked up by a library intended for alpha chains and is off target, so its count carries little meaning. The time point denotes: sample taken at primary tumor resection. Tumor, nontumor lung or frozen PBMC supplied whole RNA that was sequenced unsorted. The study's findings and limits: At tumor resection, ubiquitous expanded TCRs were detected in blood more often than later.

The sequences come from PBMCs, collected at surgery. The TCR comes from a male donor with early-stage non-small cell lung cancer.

CDR3 sequence reads: CASSLDVAAANYGYTF. CDR3 bases: TGTGCCAGCAGCTTAGATGTGGCAGCTGCTAACTATGGCTACACCTTC. The rearrangement joins TRBV7-2 to TRBJ1-2; D is ambiguous. Trimming cost V 1 base and J 0 bases, with 12 bases left between them. Germline values: CDR1 SGHTA, CDR2 FQGNSA. CDR3 length equals 16 residues.